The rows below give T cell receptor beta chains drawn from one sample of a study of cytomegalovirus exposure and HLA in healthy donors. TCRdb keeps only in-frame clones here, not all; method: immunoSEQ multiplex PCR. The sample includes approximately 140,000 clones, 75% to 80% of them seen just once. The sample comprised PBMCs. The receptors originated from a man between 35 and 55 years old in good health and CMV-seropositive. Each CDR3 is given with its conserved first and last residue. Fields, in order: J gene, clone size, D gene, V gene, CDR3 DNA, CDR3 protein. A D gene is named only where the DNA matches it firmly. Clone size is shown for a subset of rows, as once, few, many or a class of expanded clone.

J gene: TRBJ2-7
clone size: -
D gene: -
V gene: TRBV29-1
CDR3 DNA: TGCAGCGTGGAGTCTAGCAGGAGCCACGAGCAGTACTTC
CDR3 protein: CSVESSRSHEQYF

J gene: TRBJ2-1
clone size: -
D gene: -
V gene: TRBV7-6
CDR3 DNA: TGTGCCAGCAGCTTTTTGGCGGCCAGCTCCTACAATGAGCAGTTCTTC
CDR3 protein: CASSFLAASSYNEQFF

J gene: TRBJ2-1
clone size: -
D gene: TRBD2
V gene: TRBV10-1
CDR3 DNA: TGCGCCAGCAGTGGAGGACTAGCGAGAGAGCAGTTCTTC
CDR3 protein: CASSGGLAREQFF

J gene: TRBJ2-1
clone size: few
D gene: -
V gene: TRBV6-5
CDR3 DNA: TGTGCCAGCAGTTACGATAGCTCCTACAATGAGCAGTTCTTC
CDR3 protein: CASSYDSSYNEQFF

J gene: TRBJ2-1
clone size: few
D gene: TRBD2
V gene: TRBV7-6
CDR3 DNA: TGTGCCAGCAGCTTAGGAGGAGCCTGGGCTAGCGGGAGTGGGAATGAGCAGTTCTTC
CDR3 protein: CASSLGGAWASGSGNEQFF

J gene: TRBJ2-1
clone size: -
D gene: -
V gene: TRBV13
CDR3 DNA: TGTGCCAGCAGCTTAGGTCCCGGGAGCTCCTACAATGAGCAGTTCTTC
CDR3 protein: CASSLGPGSSYNEQFF

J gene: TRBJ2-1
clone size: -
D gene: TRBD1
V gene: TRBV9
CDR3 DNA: TGTGCCAGCAGCCTCGCGGGGACAGGGTCCTACAATGAGCAGTTCTTC
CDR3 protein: CASSLAGTGSYNEQFF

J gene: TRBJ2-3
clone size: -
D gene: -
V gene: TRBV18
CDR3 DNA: TGTGCCAGCTCACCACTAGAGGGTCGCACCACAGATACGCAGTATTTT
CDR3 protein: CASSPLEGRTTDTQYF

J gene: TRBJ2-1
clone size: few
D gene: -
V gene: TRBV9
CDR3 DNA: TGTGCCAGCAGCGCGATAGGGGGAACCTACAATGAGCAGTTCTTC
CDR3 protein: CASSAIGGTYNEQFF

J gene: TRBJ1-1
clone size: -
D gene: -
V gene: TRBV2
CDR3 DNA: TGTGCCAGCACAGGGGAAGGAGTGAACACTGAAGCTTTCTTT
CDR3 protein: CASTGEGVNTEAFF

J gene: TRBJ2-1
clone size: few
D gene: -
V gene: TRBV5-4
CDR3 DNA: TGTGCCAGCAGCCCACCCGGGTCGGCGGTTTACAATGAGCAGTTCTTC
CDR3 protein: CASSPPGSAVYNEQFF

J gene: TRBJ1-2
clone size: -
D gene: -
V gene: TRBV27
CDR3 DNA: TGTGCCAGCAGTCCCCACAGGGCTAATCAATATGGCTACACCTTC
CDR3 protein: CASSPHRANQYGYTF

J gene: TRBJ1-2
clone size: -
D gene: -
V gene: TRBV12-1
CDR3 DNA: TGTGCCAGCAGCTTGGTGTTGGCAGGTTTAGAGTTTAACTATGGCTACACCTTC
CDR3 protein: CASSLVLAGLEFNYGYTF

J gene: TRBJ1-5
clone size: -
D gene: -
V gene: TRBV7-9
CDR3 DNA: TGTGCCAGCAGCCATACAGGGAGGGGTCAGCCCCAGCATTTT
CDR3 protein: CASSHTGRGQPQHF

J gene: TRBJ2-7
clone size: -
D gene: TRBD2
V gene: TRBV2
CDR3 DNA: TGTGCCAGCAGTGAACGGGAGGGCCTAGGCGAGCAGTACTTC
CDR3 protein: CASSEREGLGEQYF

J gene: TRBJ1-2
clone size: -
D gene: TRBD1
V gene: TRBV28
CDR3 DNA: TGTGCCAGCACCCTAGGACAGGGGAACTATGGCTACACCTTC
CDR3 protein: CASTLGQGNYGYTF

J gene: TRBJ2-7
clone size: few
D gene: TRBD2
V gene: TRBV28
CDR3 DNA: TGTGCCAGCAAAACGGGAGGAGGGGCCTTCCCGGACGAGCAGTACTTC
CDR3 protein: CASKTGGGAFPDEQYF

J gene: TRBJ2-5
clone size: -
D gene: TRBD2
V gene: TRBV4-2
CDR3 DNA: TGTGCCAGCAGCCATCTTAGCGGGAGTTATCAGGAGACCCAGTACTTC
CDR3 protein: CASSHLSGSYQETQYF

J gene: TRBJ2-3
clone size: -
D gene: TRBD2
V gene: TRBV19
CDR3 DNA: TGTGCCAGTAGTATCAGGAGTTCAGGCGGGGGGGGAGATACGCAGTATTTT
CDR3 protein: CASSIRSSGGGGDTQYF

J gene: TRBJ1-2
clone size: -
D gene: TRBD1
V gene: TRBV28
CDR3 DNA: TGTGCCAGCAGACCGGGACAGATATATGGCTACACCTTC
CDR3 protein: CASRPGQIYGYTF

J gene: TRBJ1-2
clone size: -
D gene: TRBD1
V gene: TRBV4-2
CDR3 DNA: TGTGCCAGCAGCCAAGGATCGACAGGGGATGGCTACACCTTC
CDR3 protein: CASSQGSTGDGYTF

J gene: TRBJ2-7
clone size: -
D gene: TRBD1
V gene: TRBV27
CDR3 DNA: TGTGCCAGCAGGCCAGGGGGCATGAGGTCCTACGAGCAGTACTTC
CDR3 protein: CASRPGGMRSYEQYF

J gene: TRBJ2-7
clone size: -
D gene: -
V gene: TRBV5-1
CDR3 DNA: TGCGCCAGCAGCCTCCCGAGCTCCTACGAGCAGTACTTC
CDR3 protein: CASSLPSSYEQYF

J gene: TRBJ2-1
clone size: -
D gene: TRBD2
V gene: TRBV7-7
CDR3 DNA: TGTGCCAGCAGCTTAGCAGCCAGGGGGACTAGCGGGGTCCATGAGCAGTTCTTC
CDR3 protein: CASSLAARGTSGVHEQFF

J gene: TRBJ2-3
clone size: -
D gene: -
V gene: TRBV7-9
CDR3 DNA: TGTGCCAGCAGCTTAAACTCAGGGCTTGTCGCAGATACGCAGTATTTT
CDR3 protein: CASSLNSGLVADTQYF

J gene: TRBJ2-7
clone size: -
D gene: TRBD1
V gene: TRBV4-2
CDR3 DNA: TGTGCCAGCAGCCGATCTTTCAGGGGGCGCGATAACGAGCAGTACTTC
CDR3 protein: CASSRSFRGRDNEQYF

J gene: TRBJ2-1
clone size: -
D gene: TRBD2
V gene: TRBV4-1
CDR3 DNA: TGCGCCAGCAGCCAGAGTGGACTAGCGGGAGGTTATGAGCAGTTCTTC
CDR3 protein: CASSQSGLAGGYEQFF

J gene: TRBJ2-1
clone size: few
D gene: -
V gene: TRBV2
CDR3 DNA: TGTGCCAGCAGTGAAGCGCTTAACGGTGAGCAGTTCTTC
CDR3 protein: CASSEALNGEQFF

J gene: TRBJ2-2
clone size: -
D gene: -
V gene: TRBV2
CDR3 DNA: TGTGCCAGCAGTGATGAGCGTTCGAACACCGGGGAGCTGTTTTTT
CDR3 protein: CASSDERSNTGELFF

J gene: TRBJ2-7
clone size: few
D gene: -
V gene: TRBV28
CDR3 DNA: TGTGCCAGCAGTTCATTGGGACTCAGCTCCTACGAGCAGTACTTC
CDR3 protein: CASSSLGLSSYEQYF

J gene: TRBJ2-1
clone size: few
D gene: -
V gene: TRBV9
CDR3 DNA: TGTGCCAGCAGCGCCGACAATGAGCAGTTCTTC
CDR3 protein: CASSADNEQFF

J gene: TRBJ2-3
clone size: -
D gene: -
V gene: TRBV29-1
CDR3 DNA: TGCAGCGTCTTTCGGGGGGCTGAAGATACGCAGTATTTT
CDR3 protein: CSVFRGAEDTQYF

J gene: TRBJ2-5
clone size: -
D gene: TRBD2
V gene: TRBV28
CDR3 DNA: TGTGCCAGCAGACCACTAGCGAACCAAGAGACCCAGTACTTC
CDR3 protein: CASRPLANQETQYF

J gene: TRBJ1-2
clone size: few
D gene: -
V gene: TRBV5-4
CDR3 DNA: TGTGCCAGCACTATAGGACAGACATTTCCTAACTATGGCTACACCTTC
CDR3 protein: CASTIGQTFPNYGYTF

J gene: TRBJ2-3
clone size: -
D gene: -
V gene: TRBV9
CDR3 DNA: TGTGCCAGCAGCGGAGGGTTGACTAGCACAGATACGCAGTATTTT
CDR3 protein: CASSGGLTSTDTQYF

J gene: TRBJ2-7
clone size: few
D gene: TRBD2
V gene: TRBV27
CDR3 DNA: TGTGCCAGCAGACAATCGGGAGGGCCTATGTACGAGCAGTACTTC
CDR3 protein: CASRQSGGPMYEQYF

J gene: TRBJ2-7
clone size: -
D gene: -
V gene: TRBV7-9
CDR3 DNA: TGTTCCAGCAGCCAGGGGGGCTACGAGCAGTACTTC
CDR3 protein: CSSSQGGYEQYF

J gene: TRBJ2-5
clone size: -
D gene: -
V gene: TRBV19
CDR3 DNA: TGTGCCAGTAGTTTCGGCAGGGACCAAGAGACCCAGTACTTC
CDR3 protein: CASSFGRDQETQYF

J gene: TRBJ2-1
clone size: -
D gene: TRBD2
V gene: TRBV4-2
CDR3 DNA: TGTGCCAGCAGCCAAGAGGGGGGGTGGAACAATGAGCAGTTCTTC
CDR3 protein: CASSQEGGWNNEQFF

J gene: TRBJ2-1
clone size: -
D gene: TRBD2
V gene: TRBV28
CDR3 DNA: TGTGCCAGCAGTTCGGCTAGCGGGAGCCTGGCTGAGCAGTTCTTC
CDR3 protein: CASSSASGSLAEQFF